A single sample gave rise to the 21 T cell receptor beta chains below, sequenced in a study of cytomegalovirus exposure and HLA in healthy donors. Vbeta (60) and Jbeta (13) primers were used in the PCR. TCRdb's table, derived via immunoSEQ multiplex PCR, lists solely in-frame clones and lacks some. The data contain about 160,000 clones, over 75% of them seen just once; the ten biggest clones take up 3.5% to 5%. The sequencing sample was made of PBMCs. The source of these receptors is a man aged 40-55 years in good health and CMV-seronegative.

The V gene is TRBV7-3, the J gene TRBJ2-7, with D possibly matching TRBD1 (6 bases). The germline V gene has CDR1 SGHTA and CDR2 FQGTGA. Trimming cost V 8 bases and J 0 bases, with 14 bases left between them. The CDR3 is 14 amino acids. The CDR3 nucleotides read TGTGCCAGCTCTATGGGGGCGAGCTCCTACGAGCAGTACTTC. This codes for CASSMGASSYEQYF.

This rearrangement joins TRBV19 to TRBJ1-5, with D maybe TRBD1 (5 bases). Germline V gives CDR1 LNHDA, CDR2 SQIVND (reference sequence). V lost 1 base to trimming and J lost 2 bases, with 9 bases between them. The CDR3 length is 15 residues. CDR3 protein: CASSIGGGGNQPQHF. The CDR3, as DNA: TGTGCCAGTAGTATAGGGGGCGGAGGCAATCAGCCCCAGCATTTT.

The chain employs TRBV30 and TRBJ1-5; D possibly corresponds to TRBD1 (5 bases). Looked up from germline, CDR1 is GTSNPN and CDR2 is SVGIG (reference sequence). Deletions cut 3 bases from V and 4 bases from J, with 16 bases between. The length of the CDR3 is 15 residues. The DNA of the CDR3 is TGTGCCTGGAGCATAGATCAGGGAACAAATCAGCCCCAGCATTTT. It yields the protein CAWSIDQGTNQPQHF.

The chain employs TRBV6-5 and TRBJ1-1, with 8 positions matching TRBD1. With 6 bases clipped from V and 1 base from J, the junction kept 7 bases outside the gene matches. The CDR3 contains 15 residues. Germline V gene sequence: CDR1 MNHEY, CDR2 SVGAGI. The CDR3 reads CASSQSGQGNTEAFF. The CDR3 region has the DNA TGTGCCAGCAGCCAATCTGGACAGGGGAACACTGAAGCTTTCTTT.

This chain connects TRBV2 to TRBJ1-1, with 9 bases lining up with TRBD1. Germline CDR1 and CDR2: SNHLY and FYNNEI. After removal of 8 bases from V and 6 bases from J, the junction contained 10 bases not matched to a gene. This CDR3 spans 14 amino acids. CDR3 loop: CASLTGGGLPEAFF. The DNA for the CDR3 is TGTGCCAGCCTCACAGGGGGCGGCCTCCCTGAAGCTTTCTTT.

The genes are TRBV7-9 and TRBJ1-4; 8 bases line up with TRBD1. From germline, CDR1 is SEHNR and CDR2 FQNEAQ (reference sequence). V lost 1 base and J lost 3; bases outside the gene matches: 4. The CDR3 covers 16 residues. CDR3 nucleotides: TGTGCCAGCAGCTTAGGGCGGACAGGGCCTAATGAAAAACTGTTTTTT. Amino acids: CASSLGRTGPNEKLFF.

The rearrangement links TRBV6-4 to TRBJ2-2; TRBD1 is a possible D gene (5 bases). Trimming pared 4 bases from V and 4 bases from J, leaving 10 bases between. Germline assignment: CDR1 MRHNA and CDR2 SNTAGT. This CDR3 has 14 amino acids. The chain's CDR3 is CASSVQAITGELFF. In nucleotides, the CDR3 is TGTGCCAGCAGTGTACAGGCCATCACCGGGGAGCTGTTTTTT.

V usage is TRBV5-1 and J usage is TRBJ2-3, with D possibly being TRBD2 (6 bases). The CDR3 has 13 residues. Trimming removed 7 bases at V and 2 bases at J, with 11 bases between. The germline V gene encodes CDR1 SGHRS and CDR2 YFSETQ. The CDR3 spells CASRRGVTDTQYF. The CDR3, as DNA: TGCGCCAGCCGCCGCGGGGTCACAGATACGCAGTATTTT.

The rearrangement uses TRBV5-6 and TRBJ2-7; tentatively, D is TRBD1 (5 bases). This CDR3 spans 15 amino acids. Per the germline V gene, CDR1 is SGHDT and CDR2 is YYEEEE. With 3 bases removed from V and 3 bases from J, the gap between germline ends came to 16 bases. The CDR3 spells CASSSNLRQYYEQYF. The CDR3 region has the DNA TGTGCCAGCAGCTCGAACCTACGACAGTACTACGAGCAGTACTTC.

The chain uses TRBV5-1 and TRBJ2-3; TRBD2 agrees at 10 bases. This CDR3 has 19 amino acids. The J segment lost 0 bases and the V segment lost 1 base, leaving 11 bases of the junction unmatched. Germline V gives CDR1 SGHRS, CDR2 YFSETQ. CDR3 sequence: CASSLRVAGGRTSTDTQYF. The CDR3 bases are TGCGCCAGCAGCTTGCGAGTAGCGGGGGGTCGAACTAGCACAGATACGCAGTATTTT.

The table lists this clone with a count of one. The chain is built from TRBV6-7 and TRBJ2-7, with 7 bases aligning to TRBD2. TRBV6-7 is classed as an ORF, of uncertain function. CDR3 size: 14 residues. The V segment lost 5 bases and the J segment 1 base; nucleotides outside the gene matches: 5. CDR3 protein: CASSEGGDSYEQYF. The CDR3 DNA reads as TGTGCCAGCAGTGAGGGAGGGGATTCCTACGAGCAGTACTTC.

The rearrangement uses TRBV5-6 and TRBJ1-4; the match to TRBD1 covers 7 bases. The CDR3 is made up of 16 amino acids. V was pared by 4 bases and J by 4 bases, with 10 bases of the junction left unmatched. Germline V CDR1 and CDR2: SGHDT, YYEEEE. In nucleotides, the CDR3 is TGTGCCAGCAGCCCACGCCGGGACAGATATAATGAAAAACTGTTTTTT. This gives the protein CASSPRRDRYNEKLFF.

The chain links TRBV11-2 to TRBJ1-1; the D is unclear. The CDR3 spans 12 residues. V was clipped by 2 bases and J by 4 bases, with 5 bases between them. Germline CDR1 reads SGHAT; CDR2 reads FQNNGV. CDR3: CASSLQATEAFF. The DNA of the CDR3 is TGTGCCAGCAGCTTACAAGCCACTGAAGCTTTCTTT.

The J gene is TRBJ1-6, the V gene TRBV5-1; D ambiguous. V lost 1 base, J lost 8 bases, and 7 bases lay in between. The germline V gene has CDR1 SGHRS and CDR2 YFSETQ. The CDR3 runs 13 residues. The CDR3 reads CASSLPGDSPLHF. In DNA form, the CDR3 reads TGCGCCAGCAGCTTGCCCGGGGATTCACCCCTCCACTTT. The variable domain in full, with the rest retrieved from reference TRBV5-1 and TRBJ1-6, is KAGVTQTPRYLIKTRGQQVTLSCSPISGHRSVSWYQQTPGQGLQFLFEYFSETQRNKGNFPGRFSGRQFSNSRSEMNVSTLELGDSALYLCASSLPGDSPLHFGNGTRLTVT.

This clone was recorded a few times. The V and J genes are TRBV7-9 and TRBJ2-7; D gene uncertain. The V gene's germline CDR1 is SEHNR and CDR2 FQNEAQ (reference sequence). Trimming left V 1 base short and J 4 bases short, with 5 bases between. The CDR3 covers 12 residues. CDR3: CASSLETYEQYF. CDR3 nucleotide sequence: TGTGCCAGCAGCTTAGAGACTTACGAGCAGTACTTC. The complete variable domain, with remaining parts taken from reference TRBV7-9 and TRBJ2-7, reads DTGVSQNPRHKITKRGQNVTFRCDPISEHNRLYWYRQTLGQGPEFLTYFQNEAQLEKSRLLSDRFSAERPKGSFSTLEIQRTEQGDSAMYLCASSLETYEQYFGPGTRLTVT.

The V gene is TRBV5-1, the J gene TRBJ2-1, with TRBD2 matching 14 bases. The CDR3 runs to 19 residues. Germline V CDR1 and CDR2: SGHRS, YFSETQ. The trim removed 3 bases at V and 0 bases at J, leaving 8 bases unmatched. In DNA form, the CDR3 reads TGCGCCAGCAGCTCGGGACTAGCGGGGGCTCAGAGCTCCTACAATGAGCAGTTCTTC. Residues: CASSSGLAGAQSSYNEQFF.

The chain links TRBV6-4 to TRBJ1-1, with D perhaps matching TRBD1 (6 bases). Germline V gene lookup returns CDR1 MRHNA and CDR2 SNTAGT. Trimming removed 4 bases from V and 3 bases from J, with 12 bases in between. The CDR3 loop spans 14 amino acids. This chain's CDR3 is CASSALPGDTEAFF. The CDR3 bases are TGTGCCAGCAGTGCCCTCCCAGGGGACACTGAAGCTTTCTTT.

The V gene is TRBV6-5, the J gene TRBJ1-2; 7 nucleotides align to TRBD1. This CDR3 has 13 amino acids. Trimming removed 3 bases from V and 7 bases from J; junction bases left unmatched: 5. CDR1 MNHEY and CDR2 SVGAGI come from the germline V gene. CDR3 sequence: CASSYQQGTGYTF. The CDR3 DNA is TGTGCCAGCAGTTATCAACAGGGGACTGGCTACACCTTC.

V gene TRBV27 combines with J gene TRBJ1-2; perhaps TRBD1 as D (6 bases). The CDR3 spans 15 residues. Trimming pared 2 bases from V and 6 bases from J, leaving 16 bases between. Germline loops: CDR1 MNHEY, CDR2 SMNVEV (reference sequence). CDR3 nucleotides: TGTGCCAGCAGTTTAGGGGGTACAGGGCAGAATGGCTACACCTTC. It yields the protein CASSLGGTGQNGYTF.

V is TRBV6-4 and J is TRBJ1-1, with 7 bases fitting TRBD1. From germline, CDR1 is MRHNA and CDR2 SNTAGT. V lost 7 bases to trimming and J lost 0 bases; unmatched junction nucleotides: 5. The CDR3 loop spans 14 amino acids. The CDR3 region is CASTKRGLNTEAFF. The CDR3 region has the DNA TGTGCCAGCACCAAAAGGGGGCTGAACACTGAAGCTTTCTTT.

This clone was found once. CDR3 DNA: TGTGCCAGCACCAAAGACAGGGCGGCTCTCTACGAGCAGTACTTC. Its translation: CASTKDRAALYEQYF. The chain carries TRBV2 and TRBJ2-7; 7 bases match TRBD1. V lost 7 bases and J lost 3; bases outside the gene matches: 12. The germline V gene encodes CDR1 SNHLY and CDR2 FYNNEI. This CDR3 is 15 amino acids long.